The sequence of this T cell receptor (beta chain) was determined in a study of blood T cell repertoires in COVID-19. As originally analysed: Reference gene primer amplification gave estimated nucleated cell counts. Sequenced by immunoSEQ multiplex PCR; TCRdb stores in-frame clones only, minus some. That table is the source of V, J and clone size, and D and trimming were worked out from the DNA. Of some 260,000 clones in the sample, roughly 80% were seen once. The receptor's source is a man aged 25 to 40 with acute COVID-19. The sample comprised PBMCs or T cells enriched from blood (not recorded which).

CDR3 residues: CASSLVPGFQNTEAFF. The DNA for the CDR3 is TGCGCCAGCAGCTTGGTGCCAGGGTTTCAGAACACTGAAGCTTTCTTT. The rearrangement links TRBV5-1 to TRBJ1-1, with D possibly matching TRBD1 (5 bases). Between the trimmed V and J ends, which lost 0 bases and 1 base, there was a span of 13 bases. This CDR3 comprises 16 residues. CDR1 is SGHRS and CDR2 is YFSETQ in the germline V gene.